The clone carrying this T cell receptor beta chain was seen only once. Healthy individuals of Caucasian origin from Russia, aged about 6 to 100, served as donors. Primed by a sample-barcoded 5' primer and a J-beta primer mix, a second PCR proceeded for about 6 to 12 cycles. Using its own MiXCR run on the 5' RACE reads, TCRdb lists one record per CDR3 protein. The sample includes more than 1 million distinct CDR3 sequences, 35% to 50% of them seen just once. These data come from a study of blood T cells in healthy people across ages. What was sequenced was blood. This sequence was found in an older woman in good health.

The DNA of the CDR3 is TGTGCCAGCAGCTTCCGGCGAACAGGGGAGCAGTTCTTC. Translation: CASSFRRTGEQFF. The chain is built from TRBV7-2 and TRBJ2-1; weak D call: TRBD1 (6 bases). Trimming shortened V by 3 bases and J by 10 bases, and 13 bases separated the two germline ends. The CDR3 spans 13 residues. The V gene's germline CDR1 is SGHTA and CDR2 FQGNSA.